This TCR beta chain came from a study of Ad26.COV2.S vaccination and SARS-CoV-2 variants. The sample's treatment: roughly 19 received Ad26.COV2.S at low or high dose, single or two shots; 5 received placebo; per-sample allocation not given. Day 63 after the first vaccine or placebo injection was the time point for sampling. Per the germline V gene, CDR1 is LNHDA and CDR2 is SQIVND (reference sequence). The CDR3 contains 13 residues. V lost 5 bases and J lost 4, with 9 bases in between. Method: immunoSEQ multiplex PCR; TCRdb's copy keeps in-frame clones and lacks some. The table records approximately 460,000 clones, roughly nine tenths of them present only once.

The chain carries TRBV19 and TRBJ1-5, with D uncertain. This sample comprised peripheral blood, obtained in a trial of Ad26.COV2.S vaccine versus placebo. This sequence was found in a person between 18 and 65 years old who received the Ad26.COV2.S COVID-19 vaccine or a placebo. Here the CDR3 DNA reads TGTGCCAGTAGTGACACCCTTAATCAGCCCCAGCATTTT. Amino acids: CASSDTLNQPQHF.